This T cell receptor beta chain was sequenced during a study (dated by TCRdb to between 2015 and 2016). In the study overall: The study set out to test whether tumor-infiltrating Tregs in breast cancer get recruited from blood Tregs or are instead converted in situ from other CD4+ T cell subsets.

Memory CD4+ T cells were isolated as CD4+CD45RO+CD25- cells. Tregs, naive and memory CD4+ T cells from tumor, blood and ipsilateral draining lymph nodes of five or six breast cancer patients underwent full-length TCR alpha and beta sequencing. Tumor tissue and lymph nodes obtained by ipsilateral axillary dissection were perfused with PBS, cut into small pieces and digested using collagenase I and hyaluronidase. A purity exceeding 90% was confirmed by FACS for the sorted cell populations. Comments on this clonotype: Its antigen is unknown. No per-base quality is available; no much larger clone lies one base away.

From the cysteine up to the phenylalanine, the CDR3 has a length of 13 residues. The kept DNA is CDR3 alone, 39 bases in frame from the first base. V and J are truncated by 3 bases and 3 bases respectively, leaving an intervening sequence of 8 bases. Via the germline V gene (reference sequence), CDR1 is SEHNR and CDR2 FQNEAQ. What the research found in general, with its limitations: Tumor-infiltrating Treg TCR alpha and beta sequences overlapped most with tumor naive CD4+ T cells, then with blood naive CD4+ T cells. Tumor memory CD4+ T cell TCR gene usage was found to cluster with blood and lymph node memory CD4+ cells and with lymph node naive CD4+ cells. Validation in the larger cohort was restricted to a single TCR beta V-J rearrangement rather than whole repertoires.

Amplification of full-length TCR variable regions was done by 5' RACE PCR using constant-region reverse primers, and this step was followed by semi-nested PCR with Nested Universal Primer A. The ReliaPrep RNA Cell Miniprep System was used to extract total RNA, which was then reverse transcribed into 5'RACE-ready cDNA with the SMARTer RACE 5'/3' Kit. Multiplex adaptors were used to barcode full-length TCR alpha and beta libraries, and the barcoded libraries were sequenced on an Illumina MiSeq. The source study handled its data this way. Sequencing data were pooled across the five patients for each of nine subset-tissue groups and compared by unsupervised clustering of TCR gene usage. The Morisita-Horn index was used to calculate repertoire similarity, with shared sequences weighted according to their contribution to each repertoire. The public reads were run again by TCRdb, first through fastp at Q25 and then through MiXCR, and only productive beta chains were kept. Entries that share a CDR3 protein sequence are merged under the most common genes and DNA. The V and J calls follow TCRdb's processing rather than the paper's. This sample is represented by some 44,000 distinct CDR3 sequences; about 29% of them were singletons. The top ten constitute 4% to 4.5% of the sample.

Material: tumor-infiltrating memory CD4+ T cells sorted from the breast tumor. The cell subset or site label corresponds to: memory CD4+ T cells, CD4+CD45RO+CD25-. This receptor was identified in a female donor with breast cancer. The V and J genes are TRBV7-9 and TRBJ1-2; the D gene is possibly TRBD1, with 6 bases matching. CDR3 reads: CASSLGGDYGYTF. Read as DNA, the sequence is TGTGCCAGCAGCTTGGGGGGCGACTATGGCTACACCTTC.